This T cell receptor (beta chain) was captured in a study of blood T cell repertoires in COVID-19. Study summary: The United States, Italy and Spain were the sources of the acute and convalescent COVID-19 samples. T cells, B-cell-depleted T cells, or PBMCs provided the cDNA or gDNA that served as material.

Measured with immunoSEQ multiplex PCR; TCRdb has only the in-frame clones, and not every one. The sample has over 250,000 clones, about 89% seen once; the top ten hold about 9.3%. Cohort placement rested on clinical history that participants reported themselves. In Cohort 3, a recovered donor had either two negative PCRs, clearance, or symptom resolution. V was shortened by 5 bases and J by 4 bases, with 5 bases between the two germline ends. This CDR3 spans 11 amino acids. From germline, CDR1 is SEHNR and CDR2 FQNEAQ (reference sequence). The sequenced material came from PBMCs or T cells enriched from blood (not recorded which). This TCR came from a man in his forties or fifties who had recovered from COVID-19. The chain recombines TRBV7-9 with TRBJ2-5, with no clear D. CDR3 nucleotide sequence: TGTGCCAGCAGCCTTCCAGAGACCCAGTACTTC. This sequence encodes CASSLPETQYF.